Included here is one TCR beta chain sequence, with context. The antigen remains unidentified. The data originate from a study of cytomegalovirus exposure and HLA in healthy donors. V was clipped by 3 bases and J by 6 bases; unmatched bases: 6. CDR1 and CDR2 from the germline V gene are ENHRY and SYGVKD. The CDR3 runs to 15 residues. Study results and limitations: An analysis done earlier found most TCR beta V segments productive about 90% or about 30% of the time. More than 15,000 TCR beta sequences were associated with HLA alleles at 0.05 false discovery rate in a later analysis.

PCR primers comprised 60 Vbeta and 13 Jbeta primers. Clones were read by immunoSEQ multiplex PCR, and TCRdb kept only the in-frame ones, dropping some. The sample has under 150,000 clones, about 81% seen once. Material: PBMCs. The chain is built from TRBV10-3 and TRBJ2-3; 10 nucleotides line up with TRBD1. The TCR comes from a woman aged 40 to 50 in good health and CMV-seropositive. The CDR3 sequence: CAISDPGQGIDTQYF. The CDR3 nucleotides are TGTGCCATCAGTGACCCGGGACAGGGGATCGATACGCAGTATTTT.